Sequencing of this T cell receptor (beta chain) was carried out in a study of shared clonotypes between healthy human individuals. Study observations and caveats: Sequencing depth was a factor that was expected to affect clonotype sharing among donors. Non-shared clonotypes displayed generation probabilities falling below those of clonotypes present in all four donors.

A word on this clone: The antigen remains unidentified. The same CDR3 arises from other DNA sequences in this sample as well.

Replicate PCRs from sorted subsets contained 200 ng DNA, which is around 30,000 T cell genomes. Generated by immunoSEQ multiplex PCR, the TCRdb table keeps only in-frame clones and is missing some. The repertoire holds about 2.3 million clones, roughly 92% seen once, with approximately 0.39% in the top ten. The TCR sequence derives from a man between 18 and 35 years old in good health. Some clones in this sample may be carry-over from other donors' samples. Sequencing was done on a sample of naive CD4+ T cells from PBMCs. Subset of the sample: CD45RA+ positively selected.

CDR3 region: CASSLLAGGQETQYF. CDR3 sequence (DNA): TGCGCCAGCAGCTTACTAGCGGGAGGCCAAGAGACCCAGTACTTC. J is TRBJ2-5 and V is TRBV5-1; 12 bases match TRBD2. The junction had 0 bases not matched to a gene; V was cut back by 2 bases and J by 1 base. The germline V gene has CDR1 SGHRS and CDR2 YFSETQ. The CDR3 contains 15 residues.